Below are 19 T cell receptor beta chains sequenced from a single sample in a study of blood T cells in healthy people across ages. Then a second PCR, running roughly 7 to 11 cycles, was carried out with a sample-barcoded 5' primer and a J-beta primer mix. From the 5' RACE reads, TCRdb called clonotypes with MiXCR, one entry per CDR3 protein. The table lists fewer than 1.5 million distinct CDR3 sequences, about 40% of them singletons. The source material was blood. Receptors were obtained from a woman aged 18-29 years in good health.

The CDR3: CASSSDRLTGEQFF. The CDR3 DNA follows: TGTGCCAGCAGCTCGGACAGGCTTACAGGGGAGCAGTTCTTC. The chain joins TRBV7-8 to TRBJ2-1, with 7 bases fitting TRBD1. In germline, CDR1 is SGHVS, CDR2 FQNEAQ. This CDR3 has 14 amino acids. V lost 4 bases and J lost 10; bases outside the gene matches: 10. Based on the CDR3 plus reference TRBV7-8 and TRBJ2-1, the full variable domain is GAGVSQSPRYKVAKRGQDVALRCDPISGHVSLFWYQQALGQGPEFLTYFQNEAQLDKSGLPSDRFFAERPEGSVSTLKIQRTQQEDSAVYLCASSSDRLTGEQFFGPGTRLTVL.

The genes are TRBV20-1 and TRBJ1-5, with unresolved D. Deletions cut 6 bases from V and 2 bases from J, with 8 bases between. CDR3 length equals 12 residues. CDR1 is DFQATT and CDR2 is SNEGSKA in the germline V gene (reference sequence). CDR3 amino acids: CSASEGNQPQHF. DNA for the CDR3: TGCAGTGCCTCGGAGGGCAATCAGCCCCAGCATTTT.

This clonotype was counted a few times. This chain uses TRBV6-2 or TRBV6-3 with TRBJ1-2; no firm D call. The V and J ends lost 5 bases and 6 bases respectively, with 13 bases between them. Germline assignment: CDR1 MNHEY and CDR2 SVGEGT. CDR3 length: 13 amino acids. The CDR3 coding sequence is TGTGCCAGCAGTGACTACTCTTCTAATGGCTACACCTTC. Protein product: CASSDYSSNGYTF.

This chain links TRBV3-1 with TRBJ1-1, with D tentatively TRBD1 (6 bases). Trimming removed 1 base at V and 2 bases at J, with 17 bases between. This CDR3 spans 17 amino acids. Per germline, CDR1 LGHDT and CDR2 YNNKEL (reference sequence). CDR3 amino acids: CASSQGIGRTANTEAFF. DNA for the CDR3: TGTGCCAGCAGCCAAGGCATAGGCCGGACAGCCAACACTGAAGCTTTCTTT. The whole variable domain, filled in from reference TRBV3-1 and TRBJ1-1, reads DTAVSQTPKYLVTQMGNDKSIKCEQNLGHDTMYWYKQDSKKFLKIMFSYNNKELIINETVPNRFSPKSPDKAHLNLHINSLELGDSAVYFCASSQGIGRTANTEAFFGQGTRLTVV.

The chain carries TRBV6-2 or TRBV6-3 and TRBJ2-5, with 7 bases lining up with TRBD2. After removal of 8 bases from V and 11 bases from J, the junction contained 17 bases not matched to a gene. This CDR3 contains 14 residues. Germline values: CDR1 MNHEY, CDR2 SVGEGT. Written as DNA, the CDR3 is TGTGCCAGCGGGGGGGACTGGGACTACAATGAGCAGTACTTC. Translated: CASGGDWDYNEQYF.

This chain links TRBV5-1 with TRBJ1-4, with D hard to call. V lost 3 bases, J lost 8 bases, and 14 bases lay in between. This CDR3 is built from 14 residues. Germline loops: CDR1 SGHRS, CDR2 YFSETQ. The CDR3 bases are TGCGCCAGCAGCTCGAGTCGGGAGGTGGAAAAACTGTTTTTT. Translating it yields CASSSSREVEKLFF.

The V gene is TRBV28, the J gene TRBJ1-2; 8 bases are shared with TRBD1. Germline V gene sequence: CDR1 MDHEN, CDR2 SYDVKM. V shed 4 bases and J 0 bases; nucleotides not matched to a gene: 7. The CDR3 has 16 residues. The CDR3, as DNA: TGTGCCAGCAGTTATGAAGGACAGGGCGCTAACTATGGCTACACCTTC. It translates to CASSYEGQGANYGYTF.

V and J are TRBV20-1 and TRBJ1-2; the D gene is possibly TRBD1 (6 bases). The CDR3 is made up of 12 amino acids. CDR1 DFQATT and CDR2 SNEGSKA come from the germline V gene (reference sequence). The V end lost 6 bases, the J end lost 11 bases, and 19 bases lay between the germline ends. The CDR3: CSARTEATMYTF. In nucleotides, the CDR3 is TGCAGTGCCCGGACAGAGGCGACGATGTACACCTTC.

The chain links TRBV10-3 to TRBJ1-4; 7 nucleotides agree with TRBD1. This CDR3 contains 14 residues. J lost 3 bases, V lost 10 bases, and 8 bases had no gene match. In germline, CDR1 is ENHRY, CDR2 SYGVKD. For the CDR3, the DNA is TGTGCCACCAATGCACAGGGGCCTAATGAAAAACTGTTTTTT. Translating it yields CATNAQGPNEKLFF.

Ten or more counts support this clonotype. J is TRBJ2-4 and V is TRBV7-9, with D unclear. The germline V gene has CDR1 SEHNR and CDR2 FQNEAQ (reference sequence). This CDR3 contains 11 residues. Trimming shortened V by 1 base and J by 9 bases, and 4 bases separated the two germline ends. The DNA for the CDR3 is TGTGCCAGCAGCTTAGGGGGCATTCAGTACTTC. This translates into CASSLGGIQYF.

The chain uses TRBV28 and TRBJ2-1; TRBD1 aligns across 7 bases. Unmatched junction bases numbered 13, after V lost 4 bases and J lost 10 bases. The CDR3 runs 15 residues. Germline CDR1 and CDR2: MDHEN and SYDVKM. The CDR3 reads CASSSSGTDSYEQFF. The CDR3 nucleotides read TGTGCCAGCAGTTCATCCGGGACAGATTCCTACGAGCAGTTCTTC.

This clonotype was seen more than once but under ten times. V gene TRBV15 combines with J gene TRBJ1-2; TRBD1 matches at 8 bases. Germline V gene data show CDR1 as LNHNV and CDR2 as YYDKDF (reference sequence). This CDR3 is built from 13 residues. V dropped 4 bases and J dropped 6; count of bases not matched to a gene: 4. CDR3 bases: TGTGCCACCAGCATAGGACAGGGTAATGGCTACACCTTC. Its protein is CATSIGQGNGYTF.

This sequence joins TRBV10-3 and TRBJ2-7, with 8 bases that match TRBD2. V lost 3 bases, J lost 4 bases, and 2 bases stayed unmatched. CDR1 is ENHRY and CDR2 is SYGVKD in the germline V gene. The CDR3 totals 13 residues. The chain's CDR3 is CAISDSGGYEQYF. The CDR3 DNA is TGTGCCATCAGTGACTCGGGGGGGTACGAGCAGTACTTC.

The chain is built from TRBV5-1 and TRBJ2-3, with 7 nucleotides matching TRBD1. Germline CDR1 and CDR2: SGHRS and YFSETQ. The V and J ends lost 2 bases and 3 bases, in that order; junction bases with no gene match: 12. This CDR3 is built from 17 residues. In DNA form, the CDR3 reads TGCGCCAGCAGCTTAAGGGGGCAAAAGGAACCTACAGATACGCAGTATTTT. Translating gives CASSLRGQKEPTDTQYF.

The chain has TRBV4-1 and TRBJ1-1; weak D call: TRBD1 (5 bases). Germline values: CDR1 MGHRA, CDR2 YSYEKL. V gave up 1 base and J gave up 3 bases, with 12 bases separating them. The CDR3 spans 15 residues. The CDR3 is CASSQVPGEDTEAFF. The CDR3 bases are TGCGCCAGCAGCCAAGTGCCGGGGGAGGACACTGAAGCTTTCTTT.

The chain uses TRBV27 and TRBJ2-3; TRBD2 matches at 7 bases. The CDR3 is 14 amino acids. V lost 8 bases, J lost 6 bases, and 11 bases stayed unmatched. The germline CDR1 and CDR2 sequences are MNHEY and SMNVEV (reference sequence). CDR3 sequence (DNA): TGTGCCAGCTCTCCGGGGGGAGGGGTGGATACGCAGTATTTT. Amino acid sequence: CASSPGGGVDTQYF.

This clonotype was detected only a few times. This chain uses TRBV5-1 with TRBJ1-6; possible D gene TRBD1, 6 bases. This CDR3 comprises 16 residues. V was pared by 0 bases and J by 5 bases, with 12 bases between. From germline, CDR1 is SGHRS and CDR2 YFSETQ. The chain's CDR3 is CASSLEEAGDNSPLHF. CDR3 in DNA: TGCGCCAGCAGCTTGGAGGAGGCAGGGGATAATTCACCCCTCCACTTT. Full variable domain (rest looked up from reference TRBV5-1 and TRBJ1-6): KAGVTQTPRYLIKTRGQQVTLSCSPISGHRSVSWYQQTPGQGLQFLFEYFSETQRNKGNFPGRFSGRQFSNSRSEMNVSTLELGDSALYLCASSLEEAGDNSPLHFGNGTRLTVT.

CDR3 nucleotides: TGCAGTGCCGCCAGGTCGTCGGGGGACACAGATACGCAGTATTTT. This codes for CSAARSSGDTDTQYF. The rearrangement joins TRBV20-1 to TRBJ2-3; TRBD2 might be the D (6 bases). Per the germline V gene, CDR1 is DFQATT and CDR2 is SNEGSKA (reference sequence). This CDR3 is 15 amino acids long. Trimming cost V 6 bases and J 2 bases, with 18 bases left between them.

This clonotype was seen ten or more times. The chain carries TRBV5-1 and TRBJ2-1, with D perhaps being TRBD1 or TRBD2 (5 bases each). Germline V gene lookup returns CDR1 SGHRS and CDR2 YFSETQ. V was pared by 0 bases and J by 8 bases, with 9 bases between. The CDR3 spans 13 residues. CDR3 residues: CASSLVGDDEQFF. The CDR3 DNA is TGCGCCAGCAGCTTGGTCGGGGACGATGAGCAGTTCTTC.